This TCR beta chain was sequenced in a study of sequential checkpoint blockade in melanoma (dated by TCRdb to between 2017 and 2020). In terms of the full investigation: In a 1:1 randomization, patients received either first-line nivolumab then ipilimumab (arm A) or ipilimumab then nivolumab (arm B). Maintenance nivolumab came after each of the two trial sequences. DNA from 75 to 95 pretreatment melanoma tumor samples was subjected to TCRbeta immunosequencing. For about two dozen patients, matched tumor biopsies were obtained before treatment and at week 13, following single-agent nivolumab (arm A) or ipilimumab (arm B). The same lesion was the source of about 80% of the matched pre- and post-treatment tumor biopsy pairs. The full study reports these points: Achieving clinical benefit was about 30 times more likely for patients whose tumor T-cell fraction and clonality increased by week 13. The response-prediction model combining TCR metrics and mutation burden needs validation in larger, independent patient cohorts. Within-arm analyses of tumor T-cell fraction were limited by small sample sizes and reduced statistical power. In the nivolumab-first arm (arm A), an association was found between pretreatment tumor TIL clonality and response (P = .04). Tumor T-cell fraction and clonality correlated with PD-L1 staining and CD8+ T-cell counts but not with mutational load.

What this sample's treatment or condition label stands for: randomized to nivolumab then ipilimumab (arm A) or the reverse (arm B). None of the trial patients had been given prior DNA-damaging chemotherapy. Samples came from patients with melanoma in CheckMate 064, a randomized, open-label phase II trial of sequential checkpoint blockade. Genomic DNA from formalin-fixed paraffin-embedded (FFPE) tissue samples served as the input for tumor TCR sequencing. CDR1 GTSNPN and CDR2 SVGIG are derived from the germline V gene (reference sequence). The CDR3 sequence holds 12 residues, the cysteine and phenylalanine included. Kept here is only the CDR3 DNA, which spans 36 bases and is read in frame from base 1. V is cut by 0 bases and J by 5 bases, and the space between the germline ends is 7 bases. In the case of this clone: Its cognate antigen has yet to be identified. The input lacks base qualities; no much larger clone sits a single base away. Additional DNA sequences in this sample encode the identical CDR3.

TCRbeta CDR3 regions were immunosequenced from genomic DNA with the immunoSEQ Assay. Before high-throughput sequencing, genomic DNA was amplified using bias-controlled multiplex PCR. On the authors' methods: To quantify the absolute abundance of each unique TCRbeta CDR3 region, the sequences were collapsed and filtered. Clonality, defined as 1 minus Pielou's evenness, was calculated using only productive rearrangements. Tumor T-cell fraction was calculated by normalizing TCRbeta template counts to the amount of usable DNA, which was estimated from several housekeeping genes. Clones with significantly greater frequencies in on-treatment versus baseline samples were identified using a previously published method. The table comes from immuneACCESS by way of TCRdb, which keeps in-frame sequences with V and J called. Part of the clones is missing from these tables; in studies checked, under half for an unresolved V gene and the rest for unknown reasons. V, J and clone size reflect that table, while D and trimming were determined from the DNA. Across this sample there are some 11,000 clones, with less than 30% seen only once. In total, the top ten clones hold over 25% of the sample.

This receptor was identified in a human donor with melanoma. The rearrangement combines TRBV30 with TRBJ1-1; too little of a D gene remains to name it. The sequencing used tumor tissue (inferred from file names), collected from a patient given nivolumab and ipilimumab in sequence. The CDR3: CAWSVQGTEAFF. Here is the DNA: TGTGCCTGGAGTGTACAAGGGACTGAAGCTTTCTTT.